The clone carrying this T cell receptor beta chain was recorded a few times. Its target is unknown. The data originate from a study of beta chain features in type 1 diabetes. Overall study findings and caveats: Moderate but significant shortening of TCRB CDR3s was recorded in all four CD4+ subsets from Type 1 diabetes patients.

The whole isolated RNA underwent reverse transcription, so sequencing captured expressed TCRB transcripts. This table comes from immunoSEQ multiplex PCR, and its TCRdb copy is limited to in-frame clones, with some not included. This table has a few hundred thousand clones, approximately 12% appearing once. Purities over 98% were achieved in all sorted populations. The source of this sequence is a woman aged 18-35 years with type 1 diabetes. What was sequenced was naive CD4+ T cells from blood.

The CDR3 DNA sequence: TGTGCCACTATGACTAGCGGGGCGAACACCGGGGAGCTGTTTTTT. The encoded protein is CATMTSGANTGELFF. The chain recombines TRBV28 with TRBJ2-2; 11 bases are a match to TRBD2. V was pared by 10 bases and J by 0 bases, with 4 bases of the junction left unmatched. Germline assignment: CDR1 MDHEN and CDR2 SYDVKM. The CDR3 totals 15 residues.